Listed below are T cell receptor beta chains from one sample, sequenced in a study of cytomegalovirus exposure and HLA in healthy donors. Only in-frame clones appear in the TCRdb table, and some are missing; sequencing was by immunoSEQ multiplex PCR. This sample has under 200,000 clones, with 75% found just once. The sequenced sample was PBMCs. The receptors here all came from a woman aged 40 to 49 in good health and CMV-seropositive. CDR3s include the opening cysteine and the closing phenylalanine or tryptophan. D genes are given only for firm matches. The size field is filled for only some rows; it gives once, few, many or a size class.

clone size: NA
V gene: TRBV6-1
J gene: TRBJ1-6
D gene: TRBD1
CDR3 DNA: TGTGCCAGCAGTGAACGGACAGGGAATAATTCACCCCTCCACTTT
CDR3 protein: CASSERTGNNSPLHF

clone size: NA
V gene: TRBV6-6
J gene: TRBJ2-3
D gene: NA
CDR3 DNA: TGTGCCAGCAGTTATGACTCTCCCCTCACAGATACGCAGTATTTT
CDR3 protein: CASSYDSPLTDTQYF

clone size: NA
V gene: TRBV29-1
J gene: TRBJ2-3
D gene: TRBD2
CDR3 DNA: TGCAGCGTTGTAGCGGGAAGCCAGAATTTT
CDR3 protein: CSVVAGSQNF

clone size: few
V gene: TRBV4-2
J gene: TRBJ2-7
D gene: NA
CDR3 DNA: TGTGCCAGCAGCCAAGATTGGCAGGGGATTTTGGACGAGCAGTACTTC
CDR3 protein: CASSQDWQGILDEQYF

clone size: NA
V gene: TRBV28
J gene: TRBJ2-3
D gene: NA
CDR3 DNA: TGTGCCAGTCGAAGTACTATAGATACGCAGTATTTT
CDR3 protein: CASRSTIDTQYF

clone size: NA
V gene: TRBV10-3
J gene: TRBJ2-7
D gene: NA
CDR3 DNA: TGTGCCATCAGTGATCAGGTTTACGAGCAGTACTTC
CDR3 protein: CAISDQVYEQYF

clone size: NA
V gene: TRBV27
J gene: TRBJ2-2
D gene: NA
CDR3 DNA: TGTGCCAGCAGTTTATGGGCAGACACCGGGGAGCTGTTTTTT
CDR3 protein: CASSLWADTGELFF

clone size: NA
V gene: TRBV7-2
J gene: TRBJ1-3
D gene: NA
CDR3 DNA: TGTGCCAGCAGCCCACGGACAGGAAACACCATATATTTT
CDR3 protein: CASSPRTGNTIYF

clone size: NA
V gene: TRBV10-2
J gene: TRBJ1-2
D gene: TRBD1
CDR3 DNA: TGCGCCAGCAATGGACAGGGGGCGCTGAACTATGGCTACACCTTC
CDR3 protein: CASNGQGALNYGYTF

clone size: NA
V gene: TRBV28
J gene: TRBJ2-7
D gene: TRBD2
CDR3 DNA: TGTGCCAGCGTTGGACTAGCGGGAGCCCCCTTCGTGCAGTACTTC
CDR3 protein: CASVGLAGAPFVQYF

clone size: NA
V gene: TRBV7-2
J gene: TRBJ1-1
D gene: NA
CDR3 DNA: TGTGCCAGCAGCCCATCCCTGGCGGGGGTCAAAGCTTTCTTT
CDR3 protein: CASSPSLAGVKAFF

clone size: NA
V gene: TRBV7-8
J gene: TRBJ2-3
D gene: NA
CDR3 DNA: TGTGCCAGCAGCCCAGGACGGACTACAGATACGCAGTATTTT
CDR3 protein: CASSPGRTTDTQYF

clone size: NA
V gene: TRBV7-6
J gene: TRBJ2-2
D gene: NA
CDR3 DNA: TGTGCCAGCAGCTTAGACAGGGCTACCGGGGAGCTGTTTTTT
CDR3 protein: CASSLDRATGELFF

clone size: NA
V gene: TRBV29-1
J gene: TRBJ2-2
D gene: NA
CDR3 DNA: TGCAGCGCCCGGGGACTCCCACTACAATCGAACACCGGGGAGCTGTTTTTT
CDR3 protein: CSARGLPLQSNTGELFF

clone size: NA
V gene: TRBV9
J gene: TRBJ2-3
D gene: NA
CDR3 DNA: TGTGCCAGCAACAGGGTCACAGATACGCAGTATTTT
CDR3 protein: CASNRVTDTQYF

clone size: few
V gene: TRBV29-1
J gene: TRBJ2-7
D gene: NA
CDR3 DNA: TGCAGCGTCGAAAGGGGGGGCGAGCAGTACTTC
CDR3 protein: CSVERGGEQYF

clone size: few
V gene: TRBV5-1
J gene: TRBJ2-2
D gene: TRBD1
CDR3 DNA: TGCGCCAGCAACAGACAGGGGGCGGACGGGGAGCTGTTTTTT
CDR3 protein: CASNRQGADGELFF

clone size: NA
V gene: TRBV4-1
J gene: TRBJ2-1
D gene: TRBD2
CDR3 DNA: TGCGCCAGCAGCCAGCTGGGGGGACTAGCGGGAGATGAGCAGTTCTTC
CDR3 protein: CASSQLGGLAGDEQFF